The source of this T cell receptor beta chain is a study of shared clonotypes between healthy human individuals. Across the whole study: For every donor, three CD4 naive, three CD4 memory, two CD8 naive and one CD8 memory plates were used.

The authors divided CD4+ cells into CD45RA+ naive and CD45RA-negative memory subsets. Sequenced by immunoSEQ multiplex PCR; TCRdb stores in-frame clones only, minus some. The sample holds roughly 500,000 clones, roughly 95% seen once. CDR1 and CDR2 from the germline V gene are MDHEN and SYDVKM. Between the trimmed V and J ends, which lost 5 bases and 3 bases, there was a span of 13 bases. The CDR3 extends over 15 amino acids. V and J are TRBV28 and TRBJ1-4; D is possibly TRBD1 (6 bases). The clonotype was recovered from a woman under 40 in good health. The sequencing sample was made of naive CD4+ T cells sorted from blood. The subset here: CD45RA+ positively selected. The CDR3 loop reads CASSTPGAPNEKLFF. The DNA for the CDR3 is TGTGCCAGCAGTACCCCGGGGGCACCTAATGAAAAACTGTTTTTT.